The 14 T cell receptor beta chains given below trace back to one sample, sequenced in a study of T-cell memory formation after mild COVID-19. A single record per CDR3 protein comes from TCRdb applying MiXCR to the 5' RACE reads. The sample shows around 190,000 distinct CDR3 sequences, around 20% of them seen only once. The sequenced sample consisted of PBMCs or a T cell subset sorted from them (not recorded which). These TCRs come from a man aged 18 to 29 who had mild COVID-19 (a few samples of this study predate the infection). Cell type and time point are not known.

V gene TRBV27 combines with J gene TRBJ1-6; 7 bases agree with TRBD1. Germline trimming cut 6 bases from V and 7 bases from J; bases unmatched to any gene: 9. CDR1 is MNHEY, CDR2 SMNVEV, per germline (reference sequence). The CDR3 consists of 15 residues. The CDR3 protein is CASSIQGMSNSPLHF. The CDR3 nucleotides read TGTGCCAGCAGCATACAGGGGATGTCCAATTCACCCCTCCACTTT.

This clonotype was observed a few times. This rearrangement joins TRBV18 to TRBJ2-7, with a weak D call TRBD2 (6 bases). Germline values: CDR1 KGHSH, CDR2 LQKENI. Trimming shortened V by 2 bases and J by 6 bases, and 11 bases separated the two germline ends. This CDR3 has 13 residues. DNA of the CDR3: TGTGCCAGCTCACCAAGGACTAAGGGCGAGCAGTACGTC. Amino acid sequence: CASSPRTKGEQYV.

This clonotype was counted between two and nine times. V is TRBV7-9 and J is TRBJ2-7; unclear D gene. The germline V and J ends were trimmed by 1 base and 5 bases, with 12 bases remaining between them. The CDR3 covers 14 residues. Germline V gene data show CDR1 as SEHNR and CDR2 as FQNEAQ (reference sequence). CDR3 coding DNA: TGTGCCAGCAGCTTAGGGCCAGTGGGCCACGAGCAGTACTTC. Amino acids: CASSLGPVGHEQYF.

This clonotype was picked up a small number of times. The chain carries TRBV18 and TRBJ1-1, with TRBD1 as a possible D gene (5 bases). Per the germline V gene, CDR1 is KGHSH and CDR2 is LQKENI. CDR3 length: 13 amino acids. Trimming removed 6 bases at V and 7 bases at J, with 15 bases between. The CDR3 coding sequence is TGTGCCAGCTCGCCCTCAGGGACGTTTGAAGCTTTCTTT. This sequence encodes CASSPSGTFEAFF.

This clonotype was recorded a few times. The chain couples TRBV29-1 to TRBJ1-1; 10 bases align to TRBD1. The V segment lost 4 bases and the J segment 5 bases; nucleotides outside the gene matches: 10. The CDR3 is made up of 15 amino acids. Germline V lookup: CDR1 SQVTM, CDR2 ANQGSEA. The CDR3 here is CSVAGDRGTMTEAFF. In DNA, the CDR3 is TGCAGCGTTGCGGGGGACAGGGGAACGATGACTGAAGCTTTCTTT.

The chain employs TRBV2 and TRBJ1-5; D might be TRBD1 (6 bases). V lost 7 bases and J lost 1, with 26 bases in between. CDR3 length: 19 residues. Germline V gene sequence: CDR1 SNHLY, CDR2 FYNNEI. The CDR3, as DNA: TGTGCCAGCATGGCCAGGAGAGGGGGTTACCCCTTAAGCAATCAGCCCCAGCATTTT. It specifies CASMARRGGYPLSNQPQHF. The complete variable domain, with remaining parts taken from reference TRBV2 and TRBJ1-5, reads EPEVTQTPSHQVTQMGQEVILRCVPISNHLYFYWYRQILGQKVEFLVSFYNNEISEKSEIFDDQFSVERPDGSNFTLKIRSTKLEDSAMYFCASMARRGGYPLSNQPQHFGDGTRLSIL.

This clonotype was counted only a few times. The rearrangement uses TRBV5-4 and TRBJ2-5; TRBD2 aligns across 8 bases. V was clipped by 2 bases and J by 5 bases; unmatched bases: 8. This CDR3 is built from 15 residues. From germline, CDR1 is SGHNT and CDR2 YYREEE (reference sequence). The CDR3 DNA sequence: TGTGCCAGCAGCTTATCAGCGGGGGCGGGTGAGACCCAGTACTTC. Translating gives CASSLSAGAGETQYF.

The table lists this clonotype with a few counts. The gene calls are TRBV20-1 and TRBJ1-1; D unclear. Germline loops: CDR1 DFQATT, CDR2 SNEGSKA (reference sequence). Trimming took off 3 bases at V and 0 bases at J, with 8 bases between the two ends. The CDR3 has 13 amino acids. The CDR3 protein is CSARETVNTEAFF. CDR3 DNA sequence: TGCAGTGCTAGGGAGACGGTGAACACTGAAGCTTTCTTT.

This chain links TRBV7-2 with TRBJ1-2; a weak D match, TRBD1 (5 bases). CDR1 and CDR2 from the germline V gene are SGHTA and FQGNSA. The V end lost 4 bases, the J end lost 8 bases, and 14 bases lay between the germline ends. The CDR3 is 13 residues long. CDR3 protein: CASSSSRDGGYTF. The DNA for the CDR3 is TGTGCCAGCAGCTCGTCCAGGGACGGAGGCTACACCTTC.

This clonotype showed up just a few times. The rearrangement uses TRBV11-2 and TRBJ2-5; the match to TRBD2 covers 10 bases. The ends lost 5 bases at V and 2 bases at J; junction bases unmatched: 11. CDR1 and CDR2 from the germline V gene are SGHAT and FQNNGV. This CDR3 region has 17 residues. CDR3 in amino acids: CASSPELAGRVQETQYF. The DNA of the CDR3 is TGTGCCAGCAGCCCAGAACTAGCGGGGAGGGTTCAAGAGACCCAGTACTTC.

The table lists this clonotype with a few counts. Given a much more abundant clone one base away, this may be a read error. The chain has TRBV7-3 and TRBJ2-3; TRBD2 matches at 8 bases. This CDR3 comprises 15 residues. Germline V gene data show CDR1 as SGHTA and CDR2 as FQGTGA. V trimming: 1 base; J trimming: 0 bases; junction bases outside the gene matches: 0. The CDR3 DNA is TGTGCCAGCAGCTTAAGCGGGGGGAGCACAGATACGCAGTATTTT. It codes for CASSLSGGSTDTQYF.

In this sample, this clonotype turned up many times. The V gene is TRBV18, the J gene TRBJ2-2; D not resolved. CDR1 KGHSH and CDR2 LQKENI come from the germline V gene. The length of the CDR3 is 13 residues. The germline V and J ends were trimmed by 1 base and 3 bases, with 3 bases remaining between them. CDR3 DNA: TGTGCCAGCTCACCACGCGACACCGGGGAGCTGTTTTTT. Translation gives CASSPRDTGELFF.

The V gene is TRBV7-2, the J gene TRBJ2-5; a weak D match, TRBD2 (6 bases). The V gene's germline CDR1 is SGHTA and CDR2 FQGNSA. The CDR3 runs to 15 residues. Trimming shortened V by 3 bases and J by 0 bases, and 11 bases separated the two germline ends. Written as DNA, the CDR3 is TGTGCCAGCAGCTTTTTTAGCGGCTACCAAGAGACCCAGTACTTC. It yields the protein CASSFFSGYQETQYF.

This clonotype was seen more than once but under ten times. The chain recombines TRBV7-8 with TRBJ2-1, with 13 nucleotides matching TRBD2. The length of the CDR3 is 18 residues. V shed 2 bases and J 1 base; nucleotides not matched to a gene: 5. CDR1 is SGHVS and CDR2 is FQNEAQ in the germline V gene. The CDR3 loop is CASSLRLAGGESYNEQFF. CDR3 in DNA: TGTGCCAGCAGCTTAAGACTAGCGGGGGGCGAGTCCTACAATGAGCAGTTCTTC.